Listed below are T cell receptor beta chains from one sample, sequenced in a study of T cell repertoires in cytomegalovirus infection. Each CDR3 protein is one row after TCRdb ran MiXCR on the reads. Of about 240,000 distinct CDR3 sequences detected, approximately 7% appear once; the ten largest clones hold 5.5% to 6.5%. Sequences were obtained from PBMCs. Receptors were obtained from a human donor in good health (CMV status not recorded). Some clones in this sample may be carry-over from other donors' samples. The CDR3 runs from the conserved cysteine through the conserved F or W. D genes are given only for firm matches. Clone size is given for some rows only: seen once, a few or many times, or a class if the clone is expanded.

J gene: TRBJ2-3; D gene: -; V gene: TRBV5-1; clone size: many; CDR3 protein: CASSRDRDTQYF; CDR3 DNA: TGCGCCAGCAGCCGAGACAGAGATACGCAGTATTTT
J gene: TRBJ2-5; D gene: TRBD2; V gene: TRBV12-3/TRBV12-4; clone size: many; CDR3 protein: CASSSGTSGGPKETQYF; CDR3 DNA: TGTGCCAGCAGTTCGGGGACTAGCGGGGGTCCGAAAGAGACCCAGTACTTC
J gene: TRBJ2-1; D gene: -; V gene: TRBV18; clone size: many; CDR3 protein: CASSVRESSYNEQFF; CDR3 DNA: TGTGCCAGCTCAGTTAGGGAAAGCTCCTACAATGAGCAGTTCTTC
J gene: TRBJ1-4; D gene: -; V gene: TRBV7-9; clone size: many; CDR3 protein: CASSLKNHPSEEKLFF; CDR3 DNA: TGTGCCAGCAGCTTAAAGAACCACCCCTCGGAGGAAAAACTGTTTTTT
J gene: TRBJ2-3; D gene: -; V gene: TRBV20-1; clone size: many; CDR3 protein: CSARAGGRTDTQYF; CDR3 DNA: TGCAGTGCTAGAGCGGGGGGCCGCACAGATACGCAGTATTTT
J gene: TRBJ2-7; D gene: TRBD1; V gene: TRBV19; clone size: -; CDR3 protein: CASRSTGHEQYF; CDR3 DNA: TGTGCCAGTAGATCGACAGGGCACGAGCAGTACTTC
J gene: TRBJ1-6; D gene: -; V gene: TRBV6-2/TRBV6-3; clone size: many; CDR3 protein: CASSTEGLRRPLHF; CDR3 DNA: TGTGCCAGCAGCACCGAAGGGCTCCGTAGACCCCTCCACTTT
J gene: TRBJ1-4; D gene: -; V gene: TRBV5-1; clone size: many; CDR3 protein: CASRGGVDEKLFF; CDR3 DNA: TGCGCCAGCAGGGGCGGTGTGGATGAAAAACTGTTTTTT
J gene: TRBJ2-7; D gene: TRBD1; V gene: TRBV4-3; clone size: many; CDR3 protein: CASSQGAGTGVYEQYF; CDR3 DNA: TGCGCCAGCAGCCAAGGGGCTGGGACAGGGGTATACGAGCAGTACTTC
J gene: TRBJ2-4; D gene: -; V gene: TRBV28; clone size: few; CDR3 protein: CASSSLTPDYLAKNIQYF; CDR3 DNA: TGTGCCAGCAGTTCGCTCACCCCGGACTATTTAGCCAAAAACATTCAGTACTTC
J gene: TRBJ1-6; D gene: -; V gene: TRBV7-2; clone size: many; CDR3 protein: CASSPKRAQNNSPLHF; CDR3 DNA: TGTGCCAGCAGCCCGAAGCGGGCACAGAATAATTCACCCCTCCACTTT
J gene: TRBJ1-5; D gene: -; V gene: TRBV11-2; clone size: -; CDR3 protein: CASSWGTGQPQHF; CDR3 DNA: TGTGCCAGCAGCTGGGGAACCGGACAGCCCCAGCATTTT
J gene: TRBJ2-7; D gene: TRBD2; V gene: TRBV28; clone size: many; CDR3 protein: CASSLIGAGESVSYEQYF; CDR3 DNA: TGTGCCAGCAGTTTAATAGGTGCGGGGGAGTCGGTGTCCTACGAGCAGTACTTC
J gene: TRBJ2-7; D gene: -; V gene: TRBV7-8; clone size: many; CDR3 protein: CASSLVAPMSISYEQYF; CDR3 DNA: TGTGCCAGCAGCTTAGTAGCGCCTATGTCTATCTCCTACGAGCAGTACTTC
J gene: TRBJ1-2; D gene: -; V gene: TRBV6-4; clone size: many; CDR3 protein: CASSDGPGSYGYTF; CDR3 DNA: TGTGCCAGCAGTGATGGTCCGGGTAGCTATGGCTACACCTTC
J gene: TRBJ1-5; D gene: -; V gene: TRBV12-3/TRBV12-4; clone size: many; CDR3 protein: CASSWAGKRPQHF; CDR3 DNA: TGTGCCAGCAGTTGGGCCGGAAAGAGGCCCCAGCATTTT
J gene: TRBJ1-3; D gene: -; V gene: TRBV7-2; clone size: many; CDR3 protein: CASSLGGTSGNTIYF; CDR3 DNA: TGTGCCAGCAGCTTAGGGGGGACAAGCGGAAACACCATATATTTT